This is a list of T cell receptor beta chains from one sample in a study of shared clonotypes between healthy human individuals. Clones were sequenced by immunoSEQ multiplex PCR, and TCRdb holds only the in-frame ones, with some missing. The table has about 600,000 clones, 95% to 96% seen once; the top ten hold 0.11%. Sample: naive CD8+ T cells sorted from blood. The receptors were sampled from a woman aged 25 to 39 in good health. Both conserved end residues are part of each CDR3. D genes are given only for firm matches. Size is omitted from some rows. Given values are once, few, many or a class for expanded clones.

abundance	v_gene	j_gene	len	d_gene	CDR3aa	CDR3nt
NA	TRBV18	TRBJ1-1	16	NA	CASSPSSGQGGTEAFF	TGTGCCAGCTCACCAAGTTCAGGGCAGGGTGGTACTGAAGCTTTCTTT
NA	TRBV7-9	TRBJ2-2	15	TRBD2	CASLASGRAGGELFF	TGTGCCAGCCTCGCTAGCGGGAGGGCCGGCGGGGAGCTGTTTTTT
NA	TRBV7-9	TRBJ2-2	18	TRBD2	CASSLTSGSGRAAGELFF	TGTGCCAGCAGCTTAACGTCAGGGAGCGGGAGGGCCGCCGGGGAGCTGTTTTTT
NA	TRBV28	TRBJ2-3	13	NA	CASQARNTDTQYF	TGTGCCAGCCAAGCTCGGAACACAGATACGCAGTATTTT
once	TRBV29-1	TRBJ2-7	12	NA	CSAGARGDEQYF	TGCAGCGCCGGGGCAAGGGGCGACGAGCAGTACTTC
NA	TRBV28	TRBJ2-7	15	TRBD2	CASSFGEGTSYEQYF	TGTGCCAGCAGTTTCGGGGAGGGGACGTCCTACGAGCAGTACTTC
NA	TRBV7-8	TRBJ1-1	13	NA	CASIGAGNTEAFF	TGTGCCAGCATCGGGGCTGGGAACACTGAAGCTTTCTTT
NA	TRBV7-2	TRBJ2-5	15	NA	CASSSRSGLQETQYF	TGTGCCAGCAGCTCCAGGTCCGGATTGCAAGAGACCCAGTACTTC
once	TRBV7-2	TRBJ2-7	14	NA	CASSPVEGSYEQYF	TGTGCCAGCAGCCCGGTTGAAGGATCCTACGAGCAGTACTTC
few	TRBV27	TRBJ2-7	13	NA	CASSYGTSYEQYF	TGTGCCAGCAGTTACGGGACTTCCTACGAGCAGTACTTC
NA	TRBV19	TRBJ1-1	14	NA	CASSSTPKNTEAFF	TGTGCCAGCTCATCCACCCCTAAGAACACTGAAGCTTTCTTT
NA	TRBV19	TRBJ1-1	12	NA	CASMWGLTEAFF	TGTGCCAGTATGTGGGGGTTAACTGAAGCTTTCTTT
NA	TRBV27	TRBJ2-1	15	TRBD2	CASSLVLAGLDEQFF	TGTGCCAGCAGTTTAGTACTAGCGGGATTGGATGAGCAGTTCTTC
NA	TRBV11-2	TRBJ1-1	14	NA	CASSFSGEDTEAFF	TGTGCCAGCAGCTTCTCAGGGGAGGACACTGAAGCTTTCTTT
NA	TRBV27	TRBJ2-3	16	TRBD1	CASSSPSRGRTDTQYF	TGTGCCAGCAGTTCACCGTCCAGGGGGCGGACAGATACGCAGTATTTT